What follows are 5 T cell receptor beta chains derived from one specimen sequenced in a study of T cell responses to AZD1222 COVID-19 vaccine. This table comes from immunoSEQ multiplex PCR, and its TCRdb copy is limited to in-frame clones, with some not included. In the table there are 25,000 to 35,000 clones, around 80% of which are singletons. Here the sequenced sample was peripheral blood, taken on day 0 of AZD1222 vaccination. The receptors stem from an adult in good health.

The chain is built from TRBV7-2 and TRBJ2-2, with TRBD2 matching over 9 bases. Germline assignment: CDR1 SGHTA and CDR2 FQGNSA. The CDR3 extends over 16 amino acids. Trimming removed 4 bases from V and 4 bases from J; junction bases left unmatched: 7. The CDR3 sequence: CASSSFSGSITGELFF. CDR3 nucleotide sequence: TGTGCCAGCAGCTCTTTTAGCGGGAGTATCACCGGGGAGCTGTTTTTT.

The chain couples TRBV24-1 to TRBJ2-1; TRBD2 matches at 11 bases. V was clipped by 7 bases and J by 2 bases; unmatched bases: 3. Per the germline V gene, CDR1 is KGHDR and CDR2 is SFDVKD. The CDR3 has 15 residues. The CDR3 sequence: CATRGTSGPYNEQFF. The CDR3 DNA follows: TGTGCCACCAGAGGGACTAGCGGACCCTACAATGAGCAGTTCTTC.

The rearrangement joins TRBV11-1 to TRBJ2-1, with TRBD2 matching 10 bases. Germline CDR1 reads SGHAT; CDR2 reads FQDESV (reference sequence). The CDR3 consists of 14 residues. V gave up 7 bases and J gave up 8 bases; unmatched junction bases: 8. The CDR3 protein is CASTRAGGLYEQFF. In DNA form, the CDR3 reads TGTGCCAGCACGAGAGCGGGGGGGTTATATGAGCAGTTCTTC.

This chain uses TRBV3-1 (or the pseudogene TRBV3-2) with TRBJ2-2; D remains ambiguous. V lost 0 bases to trimming and J lost 7 bases, with 9 bases between them. This CDR3 has 14 residues. CDR1 and CDR2 (germline): LGHDT, YNNKEL (reference sequence). CDR3 DNA: TGTGCCAGCAGCCAAGAATTCGGTGACGGGGAGCTGTTTTTT. Translation gives CASSQEFGDGELFF.

The chain has TRBV11-3 and TRBJ2-5, with 16 bases aligning to TRBD2. The CDR3 sequence is 16 residues long. With 4 bases clipped from V and 5 bases from J, the junction kept 4 bases outside the gene matches. The germline V gene encodes CDR1 SGHNT and CDR2 YENEEA. CDR3 in amino acids: CASSSGLAGGRETQYF. Written as DNA, the CDR3 is TGTGCCAGCAGCTCGGGACTAGCGGGAGGGAGGGAGACCCAGTACTTC.